The rows below give T cell receptor beta chains drawn from one sample of a study of vaccination effects on CD4 cells after COVID-19. For these receptors, no antigen is known. The repertoire was sequenced with immunoSEQ multiplex PCR; TCRdb's copy has only in-frame clones and lacks some. There are around 28,000 clones in the sample; 69% occur only once, and about 17% lies in the top ten. The input for sequencing was CD4+ T cells from PBMCs cultured with SARS-CoV-2 spike peptides, taken before COVID-19 vaccination. The receptors were sampled from a human donor who had a prior SARS-CoV-2 infection. Each CDR3 is given with its conserved first and last residue. Fields, in order: J gene, V gene, D gene, clone size, CDR3 protein, CDR3 DNA. The D gene is left open where the match is weak. Where a row states a size, it is once, few, many or the class of an expanded clone; other rows omit it.

>TRBJ2-7|TRBV19|.|.
CASSKTSGPNYEQYF
TGTGCCAGTAGTAAAACTTCGGGACCAAACTACGAGCAGTACTTC
>TRBJ2-3|TRBV5-1|.|few
CASSLGWGGTDTQYF
TGCGCCAGCAGCTTGGGATGGGGGGGCACAGATACGCAGTATTTT
>TRBJ2-2|TRBV2|.|.
CASSLLQRRDHTGELFF
TGTGCCAGCAGCTTACTACAGCGGCGGGACCACACCGGGGAGCTGTTTTTT
>TRBJ2-1|TRBV24-1|TRBD1|.
CATSGPRLRGRDDEQFF
TGTGCCACCAGTGGGCCCCGGCTCAGGGGGCGCGACGATGAGCAGTTCTTC
>TRBJ1-1|TRBV5-1|TRBD1|.
CASDSWDSNMNTEAFF
TGCGCCAGCGATTCCTGGGACAGCAACATGAACACTGAAGCTTTCTTT
>TRBJ2-2|TRBV3-1/TRBV3-2|.|.
CASSQRGAGGELFF
TGTGCCAGCAGCCAACGGGGGGCTGGCGGGGAGCTGTTTTTT
>TRBJ2-5|TRBV5-4|.|.
CASSLGLDGQETQYF
TGTGCCAGCAGCTTGGGTTTGGACGGCCAAGAGACCCAGTACTTC
>TRBJ2-3|TRBV15|.|.
CATSSGTPESTQYF
TGTGCCACCAGCTCCGGGACCCCAGAGAGTACGCAGTATTTT
>TRBJ2-5|TRBV7-2|.|once
CASSPEPAGTQYF
TGTGCCAGCAGCCCCGAACCAGCGGGGACCCAGTACTTC
>TRBJ2-7|TRBV2|TRBD2|.
CASSEQGRGYEQYF
TGTGCCAGCAGTGAGCAAGGGAGGGGTTACGAGCAGTACTTC
>TRBJ2-3|TRBV24-1|.|.
CATSDQGPAADTQYF
TGTGCCACCAGTGATCAGGGACCAGCGGCAGATACGCAGTATTTT
>TRBJ2-7|TRBV2|.|.
CASKAAGGEQYF
TGTGCCAGCAAAGCAGCTGGGGGAGAGCAGTACTTC
>TRBJ2-7|TRBV5-1|.|.
CASSLRGEGLGQYF
TGCGCCAGCAGCTTGAGGGGGGAGGGTCTCGGGCAGTACTTC
>TRBJ1-6|TRBV4-2|.|few
CASSQEVRYNSPLHF
TGTGCCAGCAGCCAGGAGGTCCGCTATAATTCACCCCTCCACTTT
>TRBJ2-7|TRBV3-1/TRBV3-2|.|.
CASSHHGVSYEQYF
TGTGCCAGCAGCCACCACGGGGTATCCTACGAGCAGTACTTC
>TRBJ2-3|TRBV19|TRBD2|.
CASSLWLAASTDTQYF
TGTGCCAGTAGTTTGTGGCTAGCGGCTAGCACAGATACGCAGTATTTT
>TRBJ2-5|TRBV2|TRBD1|.
CASSPDRVETQYF
TGTGCCAGCAGTCCTGACAGGGTGGAGACCCAGTACTTC
>TRBJ2-7|TRBV5-6|TRBD1|.
CASSSDPSQGDEQYF
TGTGCCAGCAGCTCCGACCCGAGTCAGGGGGACGAGCAGTACTTC
>TRBJ1-2|TRBV15|.|.
CATSRDWGGYTF
TGTGCCACCAGCAGAGATTGGGGTGGCTACACCTTC
>TRBJ2-3|TRBV5-1|.|.
CASSLGWLTDTQYF
TGCGCCAGCAGCTTGGGGTGGCTCACAGATACGCAGTATTTT
>TRBJ2-3|TRBV9|.|.
CASSDVPHLDTQYF
TGTGCCAGCAGCGATGTCCCCCACCTAGATACGCAGTATTTT
>TRBJ2-3|TRBV24-1|.|.
CATSERGQSDTQYF
TGTGCCACCAGTGAGCGGGGCCAGTCAGATACGCAGTATTTT
>TRBJ1-1|TRBV4-1|TRBD1|.
CASSLRDRGTEAFF
TGCGCCAGCAGCCTCCGGGACAGGGGGACTGAAGCTTTCTTT
>TRBJ1-1|TRBV5-1|TRBD1|few
CASSPGTGILQAFF
TGCGCCAGCAGCCCCGGGACAGGGATACTGCAAGCTTTCTTT
>TRBJ2-1|TRBV7-9|TRBD2|.
CASRGLAGGNEQFF
TGTGCCAGCAGGGGACTAGCGGGAGGGAATGAGCAGTTCTTC
>TRBJ2-7|TRBV18|.|hyperexpanded
CASSPPAASDEQYF
TGTGCCAGCTCACCACCCGCCGCGTCTGACGAGCAGTACTTC
>TRBJ2-1|TRBV19|.|.
CASSLEGQSSYNEQFF
TGTGCCAGTAGTCTCGAGGGTCAGAGCTCCTACAATGAGCAGTTCTTC
>TRBJ2-5|TRBV7-7|.|.
CASSLTNQETQYF
TGTGCTAGCAGCTTAACCAACCAAGAGACCCAGTACTTC
>TRBJ1-1|TRBV11-2|.|few
CASSFRSWGTEAFF
TGTGCCAGCAGCTTCAGATCCTGGGGCACTGAAGCTTTCTTT
>TRBJ1-3|TRBV21-1|.|once
CASSVWGRAGNTIYF
TGTGCCAGCAGCGTTTGGGGTAGGGCTGGAAACACCATATATTTT
>TRBJ2-5|TRBV27|.|.
CASSLLYRETQYF
TGTGCCAGCAGTTTATTATATCGAGAGACCCAGTACTTC
>TRBJ2-1|TRBV7-2|.|few
CASSLAGVSYNEQFF
TGTGCCAGCAGCTTAGCGGGAGTATCCTACAATGAGCAGTTCTTC
>TRBJ1-5|TRBV6-1|.|.
CASSDMGYNQPQHF
TGTGCCAGCAGTGATATGGGGTACAATCAGCCCCAGCATTTT
>TRBJ1-5|TRBV18|TRBD1|once
CASSPDRGLNQPQHF
TGTGCCAGCTCACCCGACAGGGGGCTCAATCAGCCCCAGCATTTT
>TRBJ1-2|TRBV30|.|once
CAWSDYKGGGYGYTF
TGTGCCTGGAGTGATTATAAGGGGGGAGGATATGGCTACACCTTC
>TRBJ1-5|TRBV18|.|.
CASSPLGGWGNQPQHF
TGTGCCAGCTCACCCCTCGGGGGGTGGGGCAATCAGCCCCAGCATTTT
>TRBJ2-3|TRBV5-4|TRBD2|few
CASSLGLAGSTDTQYF
TGTGCCAGCAGCTTGGGCCTAGCGGGGTCCACAGATACGCAGTATTTT
>TRBJ2-7|TRBV5-1|.|.
CASRLTGSGEQYF
TGCGCCAGCAGACTTACAGGGAGTGGGGAGCAGTACTTC
>TRBJ2-7|TRBV11-2|.|few
CASSPDFRSSYEQYF
TGTGCCAGCAGCCCCGATTTCAGGTCCTCCTACGAGCAGTACTTC
>TRBJ1-2|TRBV10-3|.|.
CAISDRSENYGYTF
TGTGCCATCAGTGATCGCAGTGAAAACTATGGCTACACCTTC
>TRBJ2-5|TRBV11-2|.|.
CASGILRDIGRVAQYF
TGTGCCAGCGGGATTCTACGGGACATAGGCAGGGTAGCCCAGTACTTC
>TRBJ1-1|TRBV7-8|TRBD1|.
CASSSIYRGGFTEAFF
TGTGCCAGCAGCTCCATTTACAGGGGGGGGTTCACTGAAGCTTTCTTT
>TRBJ1-4|TRBV3-1/TRBV3-2|.|.
CASSAFGQGAEKLFF
TGTGCCAGCAGCGCCTTCGGGCAGGGTGCTGAAAAACTGTTTTTT